Presented here are 25 T cell receptor beta chains from one specimen sequenced in a study of type 1 regulatory T cells. Antigens of these TCRs are unknown. From the reads, TCRdb called clonotypes with MiXCR, one entry per CDR3 protein. The data contain about 24,000 distinct CDR3 sequences, approximately 44% of them singletons. Sequencing was performed on cultured T cells, either the whole culture or a sorted T cell fraction (not recorded which). Receptors were obtained from a human donor in good health.

The rearrangement links TRBV3-1 to TRBJ2-4, with 7 bases matching TRBD1. The CDR3 has 15 amino acids. Germline assignment: CDR1 LGHDT and CDR2 YNNKEL (reference sequence). The trim removed 4 bases at V and 6 bases at J, leaving 9 bases unmatched. The CDR3 loop is CASSRYGQVVNIQYF. The CDR3 nucleotides read TGTGCCAGCAGCCGGTACGGACAGGTGGTAAACATTCAGTACTTC.

The genes are TRBV5-1 and TRBJ2-7, with 10 bases fitting TRBD1. The CDR3 spans 16 residues. After removal of 0 bases from V and 2 bases from J, the junction contained 5 bases not matched to a gene. Looked up from germline, CDR1 is SGHRS and CDR2 is YFSETQ. The CDR3 DNA follows: TGCGCCAGCAGCTTGGATGCGGGACAGGGGACCTACGAGCAGTACTTC. It specifies CASSLDAGQGTYEQYF. Full variable domain (missing parts from reference TRBV5-1 and TRBJ2-7): KAGVTQTPRYLIKTRGQQVTLSCSPISGHRSVSWYQQTPGQGLQFLFEYFSETQRNKGNFPGRFSGRQFSNSRSEMNVSTLELGDSALYLCASSLDAGQGTYEQYFGPGTRLTVT.

This chain connects TRBV10-3 to TRBJ2-7, with TRBD2 matching over 8 bases. CDR3 length equals 14 residues. Germline V gene sequence: CDR1 ENHRY, CDR2 SYGVKD. The CDR3 is CVSRLGGGSYEQYF. The DNA of the CDR3 is TGTGTCTCGCGGTTGGGCGGGGGGTCCTACGAGCAGTACTTC.

The chain joins TRBV12-3 or TRBV12-4 to TRBJ2-6; a weak D match, TRBD1 (7 bases). The CDR3 consists of 17 residues. Trimming stripped 8 bases from V and 4 bases from J, with 21 bases between. In DNA form, the CDR3 reads TGTGCCAGCTCCCCCCCGACTAGGGGGCTGGGGGCCAACGTCCTGACTTTC. Translation gives CASSPPTRGLGANVLTF.

V gene TRBV3-1 combines with J gene TRBJ1-5, with D possibly TRBD1 on 5 matching bases. V shed 0 bases and J shed 6 bases, with 12 bases lying between them. This CDR3 comprises 15 residues. Per germline, CDR1 LGHDT and CDR2 YNNKEL (reference sequence). The CDR3 coding sequence is TGTGCCAGCAGCCAAGATGGGGGGGGGGGTCAGCCCCAGCATTTT. As protein: CASSQDGGGGQPQHF.

The V gene is TRBV19, the J gene TRBJ2-3; D uncertain. V was pared by 10 bases and J by 2 bases, with 16 bases between. Germline V CDR1 and CDR2: LNHDA, SQIVND (reference sequence). The CDR3 spans 14 residues. This CDR3 reads CATRTSSFTDTQYF. The CDR3, as DNA: TGTGCCACCAGGACCTCCTCGTTCACAGATACGCAGTATTTT.

This clonotype was seen once. V gene TRBV28 combines with J gene TRBJ2-7; D ambiguous. V was clipped by 6 bases and J by 1 base, with 10 bases between them. The CDR3 covers 13 residues. Germline CDR1 and CDR2: MDHEN and SYDVKM. CDR3 protein: CASRNSNSYEQYF. CDR3 bases: TGTGCCAGCAGGAATTCGAATTCCTACGAGCAGTACTTC.

By share, this clonotype ranks as medium-sized. The V and J genes are TRBV18 and TRBJ2-7; D is ambiguous. The CDR3 runs 12 residues. Germline-derived CDR1 and CDR2 are KGHSH and LQKENI. Trimming cost V 2 bases and J 6 bases, with 8 bases left between them. The CDR3 DNA is TGTGCCAGCTCACCATCCTTATCCGAGCAGTACTTC. This gives the protein CASSPSLSEQYF.

The CDR3 region has the DNA TGTGCCAGCAGCTTATACCCCAATCAGCCCCAGCATTTT. It codes for CASSLYPNQPQHF. V usage is TRBV7-2 and J usage is TRBJ1-5; D not certain. The CDR3 sequence is 13 residues long. CDR1 is SGHTA, CDR2 FQGNSA, per germline. The V gene lost 2 bases and the J gene lost 3 bases, with 5 bases spanning the gap.

This clonotype was counted between two and nine times. This chain links TRBV19 with TRBJ2-2, with TRBD1 as a possible D gene (5 bases). The CDR3 spans 14 residues. Trimming removed 4 bases at V and 7 bases at J, with 13 bases between. Germline V lookup: CDR1 LNHDA, CDR2 SQIVND (reference sequence). The CDR3 is CASSTVQGIGELFF. CDR3 sequence (DNA): TGTGCCAGTAGTACCGTCCAGGGAATCGGGGAGCTGTTTTTT.

This clonotype was detected a few times. The chain uses TRBV12-3 or TRBV12-4 and TRBJ2-2, with D uncertain. The CDR3 runs 13 residues. Trimming removed 4 bases from V and 8 bases from J, with 11 bases in between. The CDR3 protein is CASSSPPAGELFF. CDR3 coding DNA: TGTGCCAGCAGTTCCCCCCCGGCAGGGGAGCTGTTTTTT.

The DNA for the CDR3 is TGTGCCAGCTCACCGGAAATGAACACTGAAGCTTTCTTT. It is translated as CASSPEMNTEAFF. This rearrangement joins TRBV18 to TRBJ1-1; no definite D call. CDR3 length: 13 amino acids. CDR1 is KGHSH and CDR2 is LQKENI in the germline V gene. Trimming removed 3 bases at V and 0 bases at J, with 5 bases between.

As for this clonotype: Mismatch with germline at one junction end may stem from a read error. The rearrangement links TRBV7-8 to TRBJ2-6; 10 bases align to TRBD1. CDR3 size: 16 residues. The germline CDR1 and CDR2 sequences are SGHVS and FQNEAQ. The CDR3 region has the DNA TGTGCCAGCCGGGACAGGGGACAAGCTGGGGCCAGCGTCCTGACTTTC. Protein product: CASRDRGQAGASVLTF.

The V gene is TRBV27, the J gene TRBJ2-2; 11 bases align to TRBD1. The germline CDR1 and CDR2 sequences are MNHEY and SMNVEV (reference sequence). The CDR3 has 16 amino acids. V was pared by 4 bases and J by 4 bases, with 5 bases of the junction left unmatched. The CDR3: CASSSGTGGRTGELFF. The CDR3 DNA sequence: TGTGCCAGCAGTTCCGGGACAGGGGGGCGCACCGGGGAGCTGTTTTTT.

The rearrangement uses TRBV5-1 and TRBJ1-2, with unresolved D. This CDR3 is 14 amino acids long. Germline values: CDR1 SGHRS, CDR2 YFSETQ. V was cut by 0 bases and J by 6 bases, with 12 bases left in between. CDR3 region: CASSLVGPGNGYTF. CDR3 sequence (DNA): TGCGCCAGCAGCTTGGTCGGACCTGGGAATGGCTACACCTTC. Complete variable domain (other parts from reference TRBV5-1 and TRBJ1-2): KAGVTQTPRYLIKTRGQQVTLSCSPISGHRSVSWYQQTPGQGLQFLFEYFSETQRNKGNFPGRFSGRQFSNSRSEMNVSTLELGDSALYLCASSLVGPGNGYTFGSGTRLTVV.

This clonotype was recorded only once. The gene calls are TRBV2 and TRBJ2-1; D remains ambiguous. V was shortened by 3 bases and J by 5 bases, with 8 bases between the two germline ends. The CDR3 sequence is 13 residues long. The germline V gene has CDR1 SNHLY and CDR2 FYNNEI. CDR3 in amino acids: CASSDDTHNEQFF. CDR3 DNA sequence: TGTGCCAGCAGTGACGACACCCACAATGAGCAGTTCTTC.

This clonotype was picked up a small number of times. The V call is TRBV10-3, the J call TRBJ1-1; TRBD1 aligns across 7 bases. CDR3 length: 14 amino acids. Germline V lookup: CDR1 ENHRY, CDR2 SYGVKD. Trimming removed 6 bases from V and 5 bases from J; junction bases left unmatched: 9. The CDR3 spells CAIRPTGLLTEAFF. The CDR3 DNA is TGTGCCATCAGGCCGACAGGGTTGTTGACTGAAGCTTTCTTT.

The chain is built from TRBV27 and TRBJ1-6; no clear D gene. The CDR3 runs to 16 residues. Germline V gene data show CDR1 as MNHEY and CDR2 as SMNVEV (reference sequence). V lost 0 bases and J 4 bases, leaving 10 bases between the germline ends. In nucleotides, the CDR3 is TGTGCCAGCAGTTTATCACCTACCGGATATAATTCACCCCTCCACTTT. This codes for CASSLSPTGYNSPLHF.

Turning to this clonotype: A single base separates this from a much larger clone, so it may be a read error. The chain couples TRBV7-2 to TRBJ1-2; a possible D gene is TRBD1 (6 bases). In germline, CDR1 is SGHTA, CDR2 FQGNSA. The germline V and J ends were trimmed by 4 bases and 0 bases, with 12 bases remaining between them. The CDR3 is 15 amino acids. The CDR3 DNA is TGTGCCAGCAGCTCAACAGGGTGGACTAACTATGGCTACACCTTC. It yields the protein CASSSTGWTNYGYTF.

The chain joins TRBV11-2 to TRBJ2-1, with no clear D. Trimming removed 6 bases at V and 6 bases at J, with 9 bases between. The CDR3 is 12 residues long. The germline V gene has CDR1 SGHAT and CDR2 FQNNGV. CDR3 sequence (DNA): TGTGCCAGCAGGCTAGTCCGCAATGAGCAGTTCTTC. Amino acid sequence: CASRLVRNEQFF.

V gene TRBV6-6 combines with J gene TRBJ2-7, with 9 bases identical to TRBD1. The germline V gene encodes CDR1 MNHNY and CDR2 SVGAGI (reference sequence). The CDR3 spans 14 residues. Trimming cost V 6 bases and J 2 bases; bases outside gene matches: 5. The CDR3 DNA follows: TGTGCCAGCAGCAGGACAGGGGTAACCTACGAGCAGTACTTC. This encodes CASSRTGVTYEQYF.

This chain uses TRBV5-1 with TRBJ2-7, with D hard to call. Looked up from germline, CDR1 is SGHRS and CDR2 is YFSETQ. The CDR3 runs 11 residues. Trimming left V 1 base short and J 7 bases short, with 6 bases between. CDR3 residues: CASSLLQEQYF. CDR3 nucleotides: TGCGCCAGCAGCTTGCTCCAGGAGCAGTACTTC.

This clonotype appeared once. CDR3 protein: CASSLILGLAGGNEQFF. In DNA form, the CDR3 reads TGTGCCAGCAGCTTAATCCTTGGACTAGCGGGGGGTAATGAGCAGTTCTTC. This chain connects TRBV11-2 to TRBJ2-1, with TRBD2 matching 14 bases. The junction had 7 bases not matched to a gene; V was cut back by 2 bases and J by 7 bases. CDR1 SGHAT and CDR2 FQNNGV come from the germline V gene. CDR3 length: 17 residues.

The chain couples TRBV2 to TRBJ1-1; D perhaps matches TRBD1 (5 bases). V gave up 3 bases and J gave up 3 bases, with 8 bases separating them. The germline gives CDR1 SNHLY, CDR2 FYNNEI. The CDR3 consists of 13 residues. CDR3 amino acids: CASSDREYTEAFF. DNA for the CDR3: TGTGCCAGCAGTGACAGGGAGTACACTGAAGCTTTCTTT.

Details on this clonotype: One junction end does not reproduce the germline sequence, and a read error may be involved. V usage is TRBV4-1 and J usage is TRBJ1-1; no clear D gene. The CDR3 loop spans 14 amino acids. In germline, CDR1 is MGHRA, CDR2 YSYEKL. The CDR3 coding sequence is TGCACCAGCAGCAATCGGGCCGGAGGGACTGAAGCTTTCTTT. This sequence encodes CTSSNRAGGTEAFF.